This T cell receptor (beta chain) was identified during a study of tumor-infiltrating lymphocytes in primary liver carcinoma. Across the study: Regardless of tissue type, samples showed similar yields of roughly 3.65 to 7.5 million productive TCRbeta reads.

Concerning this clonotype: The junction shows a germline mismatch at one end, possibly a read error.

The CDR3 consists of 14 residues. CDR1 is MNHNS, CDR2 SASEGT, per germline. TCR beta cDNA came from about 450 ng total RNA, primed with a constant-region primer. Slightly modified ARM-PCR, run as three nested multiplex PCR rounds, produced the TCR beta libraries. Rounds one and two of PCR, each of roughly 10 cycles, were primed with TRBV1-TRBV30 forward primers and a C-beta reverse primer. Using its own MiXCR run on the multiplex PCR reads, TCRdb lists one record per CDR3 protein. The table includes about 310,000 distinct CDR3 sequences, over 55% detected once. The study extracted blood RNA from unsorted whole blood and also extracted germline DNA.

The source of this sequence is a man aged 35 to 55 with primary liver carcinoma and hepatitis B virus infection. The chain carries TRBV6-1 and TRBJ2-2, with unresolved D. The material sequenced was peripheral blood. CDR3 nucleotides: TGTGCCGGCAGGCAAGAGTCTTTCACCGGGGAGCTGTTTTTT. Its protein product is CAGRQESFTGELFF.